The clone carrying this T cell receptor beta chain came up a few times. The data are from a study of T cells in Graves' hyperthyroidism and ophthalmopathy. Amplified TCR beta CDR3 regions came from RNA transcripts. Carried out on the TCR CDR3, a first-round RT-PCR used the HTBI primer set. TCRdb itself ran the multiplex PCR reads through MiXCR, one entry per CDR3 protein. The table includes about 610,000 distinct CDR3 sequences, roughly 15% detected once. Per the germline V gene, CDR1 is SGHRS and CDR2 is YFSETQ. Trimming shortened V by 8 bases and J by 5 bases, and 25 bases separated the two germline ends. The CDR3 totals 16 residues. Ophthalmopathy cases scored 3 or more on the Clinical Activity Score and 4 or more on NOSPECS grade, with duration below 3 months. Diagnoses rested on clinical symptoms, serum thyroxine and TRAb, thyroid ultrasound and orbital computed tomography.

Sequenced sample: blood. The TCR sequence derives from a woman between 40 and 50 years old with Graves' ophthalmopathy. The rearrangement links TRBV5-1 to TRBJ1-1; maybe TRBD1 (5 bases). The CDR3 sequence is CASATGPTPPGTEAFF. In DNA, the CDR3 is TGCGCCAGTGCCACAGGACCAACTCCGCCGGGTACTGAAGCTTTCTTT.